These T cell receptor beta chains were read from a single sample in a study of blood T cells in healthy people across ages. TCRdb processed the 5' RACE reads anew with MiXCR; each CDR3 protein has one entry. The data contain about 1.4 million distinct CDR3 sequences, roughly 64% of them singletons. Sequencing was done on a sample of blood. The source of these receptors is a man between 18 and 35 years old in good health. The CDR3 runs from the conserved cysteine through the conserved F or W. D genes are given only for firm matches. Where a row states a size, it is once, few, many or the class of an expanded clone; other rows omit it.

j_gene	abundance	d_gene	v_gene	CDR3nt	CDR3aa
TRBJ2-3	few	-	TRBV6-2/TRBV6-3	TGTGCCAGCAAAGACTTCGCGCAGTATTTT	CASKDFAQYF
TRBJ2-5	-	-	TRBV29-1	TGCAGCGTTGAAGAGGGGGGGGCCCAAGAGGCCCAGTACTTC	CSVEEGGAQEAQYF
TRBJ1-2	-	-	TRBV6-5	TGTGCCAGCAGTGACTCGATGACAATTGGCTACACCTTC	CASSDSMTIGYTF
TRBJ1-2	-	-	TRBV2	TGTGCCAGCAGCCGGCGGGGAGCCCCCTATGGCTACACCTTC	CASSRRGAPYGYTF
TRBJ1-2	-	TRBD1	TRBV7-9	TGTGCCAGCAGCATCGGGACAGGGCGTGGCTACACCTTC	CASSIGTGRGYTF
TRBJ1-6	-	TRBD1	TRBV27	TGTGCCAGCAGTATACAGGGGTTAGGGAATTCACCCCTCCACTTT	CASSIQGLGNSPLHF
TRBJ1-2	-	-	TRBV28	TGTGCCAGCAGTTTTACCGGGACCCTCCATGCGGGTGGCTACACCTTC	CASSFTGTLHAGGYTF
TRBJ2-5	-	TRBD1	TRBV6-5	TGTGCCAGCAGTTACGCCGGGACAGGGGGCAATGAGCAGTACTTC	CASSYAGTGGNEQYF
TRBJ2-3	-	-	TRBV15	TGTGCCACCAGTCAACTCCGCAACACAGATACGCAGTATTTT	CATSQLRNTDTQYF
TRBJ2-5	few	-	TRBV6-1	TGTGCCAGCAGTGAACAGGGTCAAGAGACCCAGTACTTC	CASSEQGQETQYF
TRBJ1-1	-	-	TRBV29-1	TGCAGCGTTGACCCCGGGTTTCTGACCCTGAACACTGAAGCTTTCTTT	CSVDPGFLTLNTEAFF
TRBJ1-1	-	-	TRBV21-1	TGTGCCAGCAGCAAAGCAGGGGGAAGGGAGGACACTGAAGCTTTCTTT	CASSKAGGREDTEAFF
TRBJ2-7	few	-	TRBV6-5	TGTGCCAGCAGTAACCGCCGGCGGGTCTACGAGCAGTACTTC	CASSNRRRVYEQYF
TRBJ2-3	once	-	TRBV2	TGTGCCAGCAGTGAAGCGCTTCGCGCAGATACGCAGTATTTT	CASSEALRADTQYF
TRBJ2-2	-	-	TRBV20-1	TGCAGTGCTGAACTTCGGTCCGGGGAGCTGTTTTTT	CSAELRSGELFF
TRBJ2-4	-	-	TRBV5-1	TGCGTCAGCAGCTTGGAACTAGCCAAAAACATTCAGTACTTC	CVSSLELAKNIQYF
TRBJ1-1	-	-	TRBV4-1	TGCGCCAGCAGCCAAGGGGTGAGGGCCGTAGGCACTGAAGCTTTCTTT	CASSQGVRAVGTEAFF
TRBJ1-2	-	-	TRBV15	TGTGCCACCAGCAGAGAGGGCCGCGGCTACACCTTC	CATSREGRGYTF
TRBJ2-5	-	-	TRBV29-1	TGCAGCGTTGAAGGTAGTAGCGGCCAAGAGACCCAGTACTTC	CSVEGSSGQETQYF
TRBJ1-1	-	-	TRBV6-5	TGTGCCAGCAGTTACGGGGCACTCTCGGGAGCTTTCTTT	CASSYGALSGAFF
TRBJ2-7	few	-	TRBV28	TGTGCCAGTAACAGGGACCTGACCTACGAGCAGTACTTC	CASNRDLTYEQYF
TRBJ2-5	once	-	TRBV3-1	TGTGCCAGCAGCCACATTCAGGCGGACAATGTGTACAATGAGCAGTACTTC	CASSHIQADNVYNEQYF
TRBJ1-2	-	-	TRBV20-1	TGCAGTGCCCACACAACTAACTATGGCTACACCTTC	CSAHTTNYGYTF
TRBJ2-3	-	-	TRBV5-1	TGCGCCAGCAGCTTGAACGGATTGACAGATACGCAGTATTTT	CASSLNGLTDTQYF
TRBJ2-7	-	TRBD2	TRBV29-1	TGCAGCGTGGGGACTAGCCACCTCTCCTACGAGCAGTACTTC	CSVGTSHLSYEQYF
TRBJ1-4	-	-	TRBV4-1	TGCGCCAGCAGCACCCGCACCCCAACTAATGAAAAACTGTTTTTT	CASSTRTPTNEKLFF
TRBJ2-7	-	TRBD1	TRBV7-6	TGTGCCAGCAGCGTCCGGGACAGTGGGAACGAGCAGTACTTC	CASSVRDSGNEQYF
TRBJ2-3	-	TRBD2	TRBV12-3/TRBV12-4	TGTGCCAGCAGTCGCATAGCGGGACGTTGGACAGATACGCAGTATTTT	CASSRIAGRWTDTQYF